This T cell receptor beta chain is from a study of shared clonotypes between healthy human individuals. Produced via immunoSEQ multiplex PCR; TCRdb's table is partial and in-frame only. The sample has 730,000 or so clones; approximately 79% are singletons. With respect to this clone: Its cognate antigen is unknown.

CDR3 length: 13 residues. Between the trimmed V and J ends, which lost 0 bases and 6 bases, there was a span of 9 bases. Germline V gene lookup returns CDR1 SQVTM and CDR2 ANQGSEA. Overall study findings and caveats: Relative to memory subsets, naive subsets generally showed larger estimated richness.

The source is a woman aged 25 to 39 in good health. The rearrangement links TRBV29-1 to TRBJ1-3, with D maybe TRBD1 (5 bases). Input material: memory CD4+ T cells sorted from blood. Stated subset: CD45RA-negative fraction. CDR3 region: CSVEDDRENTIYF. The CDR3 DNA follows: TGCAGCGTTGAAGACGACAGAGAAAACACCATATATTTT.